A single sample gave rise to the 21 T cell receptor beta chains below, sequenced in a study of T cells in narcolepsy. Repertoires were generated with immunoSEQ multiplex PCR, while TCRdb's copy carries only in-frame clones and drops some. The sample has approximately 30,000 clones, around 80% seen once; the top ten hold more than 1%. Sample: memory (CD45RA-) CD4+ T cells from blood. The source of these receptors is a human donor in good health.

The CDR3 region has the DNA TGTGCCAGCAGCTTGGCGGGCAGGGGCCTTTCCTACGAGCAGTACTTC. Protein: CASSLAGRGLSYEQYF. The V and J genes are TRBV5-4 and TRBJ2-7; weak D call: TRBD1 (6 bases). Germline CDR1 is SGHNT and CDR2 is YYREEE (reference sequence). V was trimmed by 0 bases and J by 1 base, leaving 14 bases between them. The CDR3 runs 16 residues.

The V call is TRBV5-1, the J call TRBJ2-1; D is possibly TRBD1 (5 bases). Between the trimmed V and J ends, which lost 3 bases and 5 bases, there was a span of 9 bases. Germline-derived CDR1 and CDR2 are SGHRS and YFSETQ. This CDR3 comprises 13 residues. The CDR3: CASSSVTDNEQFF. CDR3 nucleotides: TGCGCCAGCAGCTCCGTGACAGACAATGAGCAGTTCTTC. Drawing the rest from reference TRBV5-1 and TRBJ2-1, the complete variable domain is KAGVTQTPRYLIKTRGQQVTLSCSPISGHRSVSWYQQTPGQGLQFLFEYFSETQRNKGNFPGRFSGRQFSNSRSEMNVSTLELGDSALYLCASSSVTDNEQFFGPGTRLTVL.

The V and J genes are TRBV5-3 and TRBJ2-1; 12 nucleotides match TRBD2. TRBV5-3 is labeled an ORF, and its function is uncertain. Unmatched junction bases numbered 3, after V lost 1 base and J lost 7 bases. The CDR3 loop spans 15 amino acids. CDR3 in amino acids: CARSLRLAGDNEQFF. The CDR3 DNA is TGTGCCAGAAGCTTGAGACTAGCGGGAGATAATGAGCAGTTCTTC.

The chain carries TRBV18 and TRBJ2-2; possibly TRBD1 for D (6 bases). The germline V gene has CDR1 KGHSH and CDR2 LQKENI. V was clipped by 2 bases and J by 4 bases, with 11 bases between them. The CDR3 is made up of 15 amino acids. The CDR3 coding sequence is TGTGCCAGCTCACCAGGGACACAGATCACCGGGGAGCTGTTTTTT. The encoded protein is CASSPGTQITGELFF.

This clone was observed a few times. V and J are TRBV5-8 and TRBJ2-7, with 8 bases matching TRBD2. CDR1 and CDR2 from the germline V gene are SGHTS and YDEGEE. CDR3 length: 14 amino acids. V lost 4 bases to trimming and J lost 0 bases; unmatched junction nucleotides: 3. The CDR3 here is CASSRSGTSYEQYF. As DNA, the CDR3 is TGTGCCAGCAGCCGTAGCGGGACCTCCTACGAGCAGTACTTC.

The rearrangement joins TRBV28 to TRBJ2-4, with 9 positions matching TRBD2. Losses at the gene ends were 8 bases for V and 7 bases for J; bases not matched to a gene: 6. The germline V gene has CDR1 MDHEN and CDR2 SYDVKM. The CDR3 has 13 amino acids. The DNA for the CDR3 is TGTGCCAGCCTAGGTCTAGCGGGGAACATTCAGTACTTC. Translation gives CASLGLAGNIQYF.

The chain employs TRBV7-3 and TRBJ2-1, with a tentative D call TRBD2 (5 bases). The CDR3 has 16 residues. CDR1 is SGHTA, CDR2 FQGTGA, per germline. V lost 5 bases to trimming and J lost 6 bases, with 20 bases between them. CDR3 sequence reads: CASSPKGLRLPNEQFF. The CDR3 nucleotides are TGTGCCAGCAGCCCCAAAGGACTCCGCCTTCCCAATGAGCAGTTCTTC. Based on the CDR3 plus reference TRBV7-3 and TRBJ2-1, the full variable domain is GAGVSQTPSNKVTEKGKYVELRCDPISGHTALYWYRQSLGQGPEFLIYFQGTGAADDSGLPNDRFFAVRPEGSVSTLKIQRTERGDSAVYLCASSPKGLRLPNEQFFGPGTRLTVL.

The rearrangement links TRBV6-1 to TRBJ1-3, with D possibly being TRBD1 (6 bases). This CDR3 has 15 amino acids. Looked up from germline, CDR1 is MNHNS and CDR2 is SASEGT. Trimming took off 6 bases at V and 4 bases at J, with 16 bases between the two ends. This chain's CDR3 is CASRAPGGGGNTIYF. CDR3 in DNA: TGTGCCAGCAGGGCCCCCGGAGGGGGAGGAAACACCATATATTTT.

The J gene is TRBJ2-2, the V gene TRBV10-3, with D maybe TRBD2 (5 bases). Trimming removed 7 bases from V and 5 bases from J, with 14 bases in between. In germline, CDR1 is ENHRY, CDR2 SYGVKD. The CDR3 loop spans 14 amino acids. CDR3 in amino acids: CAITGSAKTGELFF. CDR3 DNA: TGTGCCATCACGGGTAGCGCTAAAACCGGGGAGCTGTTTTTT.

The V call is TRBV5-1, the J call TRBJ2-7, with 9 bases matching TRBD1. V was pared by 0 bases and J by 5 bases, with 9 bases of the junction left unmatched. CDR1 SGHRS and CDR2 YFSETQ come from the germline V gene. The CDR3 contains 16 residues. The CDR3, as DNA: TGCGCCAGCAGCTTGGCCCCGGGACAGGGTCACGACGAGCAGTACTTC. Its protein is CASSLAPGQGHDEQYF. Supplemented by reference TRBV5-1 and TRBJ2-7, the full variable domain reads KAGVTQTPRYLIKTRGQQVTLSCSPISGHRSVSWYQQTPGQGLQFLFEYFSETQRNKGNFPGRFSGRQFSNSRSEMNVSTLELGDSALYLCASSLAPGQGHDEQYFGPGTRLTVT.

The J gene is TRBJ2-2, the V gene TRBV28; 8 bases match TRBD1. The germline gives CDR1 MDHEN, CDR2 SYDVKM. The CDR3 is made up of 15 amino acids. V was clipped by 6 bases and J by 4 bases; unmatched bases: 7. The CDR3 sequence: CASRDRARGTGELFF. The CDR3 coding sequence is TGTGCCAGCAGGGACAGGGCCCGGGGCACCGGGGAGCTGTTTTTT.

V is TRBV7-9 and J is TRBJ1-5, with TRBD1 identical over 8 bases. The CDR3 has 15 amino acids. Looked up from germline, CDR1 is SEHNR and CDR2 is FQNEAQ (reference sequence). Trimming at V came to 1 base and at J to 7 bases, leaving 6 bases not matched to a gene. This CDR3 is CASSLGTGREQPQHF. Written as DNA, the CDR3 is TGTGCCAGCAGCTTAGGGACAGGGCGGGAGCAGCCCCAGCATTTT.

CDR3 protein: CASSLAKSTDTQYF. In DNA form, the CDR3 reads TGCGCCAGCAGCTTGGCTAAGAGCACAGATACGCAGTATTTT. The chain is built from TRBV5-1 and TRBJ2-3, with D unresolved. The CDR3 spans 14 residues. Germline CDR1 SGHRS, CDR2 YFSETQ. V was trimmed by 0 bases and J by 0 bases, leaving 5 bases between them.

The gene calls are TRBV19 and TRBJ1-1, with D possibly TRBD1 on 5 matching bases. The V end lost 6 bases, the J end lost 2 bases, and 7 bases lay between the germline ends. Germline lookup yields CDR1 LNHDA and CDR2 SQIVND (reference sequence). This CDR3 has 12 amino acids. CDR3 sequence reads: CASRQDNTEAFF. The CDR3 DNA reads TGTGCCAGTAGACAGGATAACACTGAAGCTTTCTTT.

The V and J genes are TRBV6-1 and TRBJ2-7; 7 nucleotides line up with TRBD1. V lost 5 bases and J lost 6; bases outside the gene matches: 10. Germline loops: CDR1 MNHNS, CDR2 SASEGT. The CDR3 totals 14 residues. CDR3 DNA: TGTGCCAGCAGTCCTATTGGACAGGTGCCCGAGCAGTACTTC. Its protein product is CASSPIGQVPEQYF.

The genes are TRBV4-3 and TRBJ1-4; 7 bases map to TRBD1. V was pared by 6 bases and J by 0 bases, with 13 bases of the junction left unmatched. CDR3 length equals 18 residues. CDR1 and CDR2 (germline): LGHNA, YSLEER. The CDR3 DNA reads as TGCGCCAGCAGGGAAACAGGGGCGACGTTAGCAACTAATGAAAAACTGTTTTTT. Protein: CASRETGATLATNEKLFF.

The V call is TRBV19, the J call TRBJ2-4, with 8 bases fitting TRBD1. Germline V gene lookup returns CDR1 LNHDA and CDR2 SQIVND (reference sequence). The CDR3 extends over 15 amino acids. V was clipped by 5 bases and J by 0 bases; unmatched bases: 3. CDR3 amino acids: CASSSDRGAKNIQYF. Here the CDR3 DNA reads TGTGCCAGTAGTTCTGACAGGGGAGCCAAAAACATTCAGTACTTC.

V is TRBV2 and J is TRBJ2-2, with a tentative D call TRBD1 (5 bases). CDR3 length: 15 amino acids. Per germline, CDR1 SNHLY and CDR2 FYNNEI. The V gene lost 6 bases and the J gene lost 0 bases, with 11 bases spanning the gap. This CDR3 is CASRGTTANTGELFF. CDR3 DNA: TGTGCCAGCAGGGGTACGACAGCGAACACCGGGGAGCTGTTTTTT.

The V call is TRBV5-1, the J call TRBJ2-1; D is unclear. Germline V gene sequence: CDR1 SGHRS, CDR2 YFSETQ. The CDR3 extends over 12 amino acids. Trimming cost V 3 bases and J 9 bases, with 10 bases left between them. The CDR3 nucleotides read TGCGCCAGCAGCTCCCCTAGTAGTGAGCAGTTCTTC. It yields the protein CASSSPSSEQFF. The variable domain in full, completed from reference TRBV5-1 and TRBJ2-1, reads KAGVTQTPRYLIKTRGQQVTLSCSPISGHRSVSWYQQTPGQGLQFLFEYFSETQRNKGNFPGRFSGRQFSNSRSEMNVSTLELGDSALYLCASSSPSSEQFFGPGTRLTVL.

This clone was picked up a small number of times. V is TRBV7-9 and J is TRBJ1-1; D gene unclear. Deletions cut 3 bases from V and 5 bases from J, with 7 bases between. The CDR3 loop spans 12 amino acids. Germline values: CDR1 SEHNR, CDR2 FQNEAQ (reference sequence). The CDR3 nucleotides read TGTGCCAGCAGCTTTGAAGGGACTGAAGCTTTCTTT. Amino acid sequence: CASSFEGTEAFF.

This chain connects TRBV7-8 to TRBJ2-1; 14 nucleotides agree with TRBD2. The V gene's germline CDR1 is SGHVS and CDR2 FQNEAQ. After removal of 5 bases from V and 0 bases from J, the junction contained 6 bases not matched to a gene. This CDR3 comprises 18 residues. The CDR3 DNA sequence: TGTGCCAGCAGCCCGCGACTAGCGGGAGGGTTCTCCTACAATGAGCAGTTCTTC. Translating gives CASSPRLAGGFSYNEQFF.